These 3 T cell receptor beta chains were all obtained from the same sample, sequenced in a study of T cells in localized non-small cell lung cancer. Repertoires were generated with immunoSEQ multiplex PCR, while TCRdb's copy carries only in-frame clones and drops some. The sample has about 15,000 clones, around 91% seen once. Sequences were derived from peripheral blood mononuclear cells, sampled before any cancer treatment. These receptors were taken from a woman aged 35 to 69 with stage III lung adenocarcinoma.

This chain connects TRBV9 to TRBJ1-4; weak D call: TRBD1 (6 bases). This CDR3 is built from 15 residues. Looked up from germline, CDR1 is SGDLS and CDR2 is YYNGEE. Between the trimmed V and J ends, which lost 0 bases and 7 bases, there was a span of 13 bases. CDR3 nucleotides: TGTGCCAGCAGCGTAGTACAGGGAGGAGTTGAAAAACTGTTTTTT. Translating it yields CASSVVQGGVEKLFF.

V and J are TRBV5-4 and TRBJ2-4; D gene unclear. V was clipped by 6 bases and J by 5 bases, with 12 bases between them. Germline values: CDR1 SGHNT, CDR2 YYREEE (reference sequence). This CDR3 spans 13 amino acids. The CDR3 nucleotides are TGTGCCAGCAATCTCAAATCGGAAAACATTCAGTACTTC. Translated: CASNLKSENIQYF.

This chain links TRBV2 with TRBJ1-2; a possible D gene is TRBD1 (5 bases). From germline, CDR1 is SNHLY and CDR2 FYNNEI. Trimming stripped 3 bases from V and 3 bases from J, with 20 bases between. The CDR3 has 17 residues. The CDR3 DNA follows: TGTGCCAGCAGTGACCCTTCGGACGAGGGGTTCGACTATGGCTACACCTTC. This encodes CASSDPSDEGFDYGYTF.